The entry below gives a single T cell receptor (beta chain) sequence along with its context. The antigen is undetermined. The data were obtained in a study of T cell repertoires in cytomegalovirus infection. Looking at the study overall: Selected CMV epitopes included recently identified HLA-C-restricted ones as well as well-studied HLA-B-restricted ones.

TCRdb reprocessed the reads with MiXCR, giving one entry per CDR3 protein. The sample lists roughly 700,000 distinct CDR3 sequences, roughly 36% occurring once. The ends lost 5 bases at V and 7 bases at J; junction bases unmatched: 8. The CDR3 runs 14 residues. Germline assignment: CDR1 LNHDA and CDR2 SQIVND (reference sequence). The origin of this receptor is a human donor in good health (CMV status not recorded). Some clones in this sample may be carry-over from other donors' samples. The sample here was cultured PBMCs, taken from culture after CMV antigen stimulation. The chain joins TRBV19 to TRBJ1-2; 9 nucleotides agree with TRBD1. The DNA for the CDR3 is TGTGCCAGTAGTCCCCGGGACAGGGCTCTTGGCTACACCTTC. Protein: CASSPRDRALGYTF. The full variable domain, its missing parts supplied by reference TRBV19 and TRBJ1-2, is DGGITQSPKYLFRKEGQNVTLSCEQNLNHDAMYWYRQDPGQGLRLIYYSQIVNDFQKGDIAEGYSVSREKKESFPLTVTSAQKNPTAFYLCASSPRDRALGYTFGSGTRLTVV.